One sample yielded the 27 T cell receptor beta chains listed below, sequenced in a study of molecular identifiers for immune sequencing clone quantification. TCRdb itself ran the PCR reads through MiXCR, one entry per CDR3 protein. This table has over 600,000 distinct CDR3 sequences, around 20% appearing once. Sequencing used naive CD8+ T cells from blood, with Jurkat cell RNA spiked in. The subset: FACS-sorted CD8+CD4-CCR7+CD45RA+ naive T cells. Receptor source: a human donor in good health. Some libraries in this study had Jurkat cell RNA spiked in.

At least ten counts were recorded for this clonotype. CDR3 amino acids: CSAEMVMLGEQYF. The CDR3 DNA sequence: TGCAGTGCCGAGATGGTAATGTTAGGCGAGCAGTACTTC. This sequence joins TRBV20-1 and TRBJ2-7; no clear D gene. The V end was cut by 6 bases, the J end by 6 bases, with 18 bases between. CDR3 length: 13 residues. CDR1 and CDR2 (germline): DFQATT, SNEGSKA (reference sequence).

This clonotype occurred a few times. The chain has TRBV7-3 and TRBJ2-1, with D possibly matching TRBD2 (5 bases). The CDR3 covers 17 residues. Trimming cost V 2 bases and J 3 bases, with 17 bases left between them. Germline values: CDR1 SGHTA, CDR2 FQGTGA. CDR3 nucleotide sequence: TGTGCCAGCAGCTTATCGGTTGGGCGGGCCAACTACAATGAGCAGTTCTTC. It codes for CASSLSVGRANYNEQFF.

In the case of this clonotype: Just one base apart from a much larger clone, this may be a read error. V and J are TRBV27 and TRBJ2-7; a weak D match, TRBD2 (5 bases). Germline loops: CDR1 MNHEY, CDR2 SMNVEV (reference sequence). This CDR3 contains 15 residues. V was cut by 6 bases and J by 2 bases, with 17 bases left in between. This CDR3 reads CASRKTVANPYEQYF. CDR3 nucleotide sequence: TGTGCCAGCAGGAAGACGGTAGCGAACCCCTACGAGCAGTACTTC.

This clonotype was seen only a few times. The V gene is TRBV6-2 or TRBV6-3, the J gene TRBJ2-1, with a tentative D call TRBD1 (6 bases). The length of the CDR3 is 15 residues. CDR1 and CDR2 (germline): MNHEY, SVGEGT. V lost 6 bases, J lost 0 bases, and 12 bases lay in between. In nucleotides, the CDR3 is TGTGCCAGCAGAAAGGACAGAAGCTCCTACAATGAGCAGTTCTTC. Translation gives CASRKDRSSYNEQFF.

This clonotype was picked up many times. This chain connects TRBV20-1 to TRBJ1-6; possible D gene TRBD1, 5 bases. Trimming cost V 2 bases and J 5 bases, with 10 bases left between them. This CDR3 spans 14 amino acids. CDR1 and CDR2 (germline): DFQATT, SNEGSKA (reference sequence). In DNA form, the CDR3 reads TGCAGTGCTAGATCAGGGCTGGATAATTCACCCCTCCACTTT. It encodes CSARSGLDNSPLHF.

This clonotype occurred many times. This rearrangement joins TRBV27 to TRBJ1-1; TRBD1 aligns across 7 bases. J lost 7 bases, V lost 6 bases, and 8 bases had no gene match. Germline CDR1 and CDR2: MNHEY and SMNVEV (reference sequence). CDR3 length: 13 amino acids. CDR3 sequence reads: CASRETGDYEAFF. CDR3 coding DNA: TGTGCCAGCAGGGAAACAGGGGATTATGAAGCTTTCTTT.

This clonotype was seen more than once but under ten times. V is TRBV4-1 and J is TRBJ1-2; maybe TRBD1 (6 bases). Germline CDR1 MGHRA, CDR2 YSYEKL. Trimming stripped 3 bases from V and 4 bases from J, with 12 bases between. The CDR3 has 14 amino acids. The CDR3 DNA follows: TGCGCCAGCAGCCAGACCGGGACACTCTATGGCTACACCTTC. Amino acid sequence: CASSQTGTLYGYTF.

This clonotype was seen a single time. The genes are TRBV5-3 and TRBJ2-7, with D maybe TRBD1 (5 bases). TRBV5-3 is recorded as an ORF, its role being uncertain. V was pared by 10 bases and J by 2 bases, with 16 bases between. This CDR3 is built from 13 residues. CDR3: CAGSLGRTYEQYF. The CDR3 DNA sequence: TGTGCCGGCAGCTTGGGGCGAACCTACGAGCAGTACTTC.

The chain links TRBV28 to TRBJ2-5; 10 bases align to TRBD1. The CDR3 consists of 18 residues. The junction had 18 bases not matched to a gene; V was cut back by 2 bases and J by 9 bases. Germline CDR1 MDHEN, CDR2 SYDVKM. The CDR3 sequence is CASSLVGQGVPSAEAQYF. CDR3 nucleotide sequence: TGTGCCAGCAGTTTAGTCGGACAGGGGGTACCCTCTGCGGAGGCCCAGTACTTC. The complete variable domain, with remaining parts taken from reference TRBV28 and TRBJ2-5, reads DVKVTQSSRYLVKRTGEKVFLECVQDMDHENMFWYRQDPGLGLRLIYFSYDVKMKEKGDIPEGYSVSREKKERFSLILESASTNQTSMYLCASSLVGQGVPSAEAQYFGPGTRLLVL.

This clonotype was counted many times. This rearrangement joins TRBV4-1 to TRBJ1-5, with D unresolved. With 0 bases removed from V and 7 bases from J, the gap between germline ends came to 10 bases. The CDR3 length is 14 residues. Per the germline V gene, CDR1 is MGHRA and CDR2 is YSYEKL. For the CDR3, the DNA is TGCGCCAGCAGCCAAGATCTGATGGGACAGCCCCAGCATTTT. It yields the protein CASSQDLMGQPQHF.

This clonotype occurred many times. The rearrangement links TRBV4-1 to TRBJ2-5; possibly TRBD1 or TRBD2 for D (5 bases each). This CDR3 spans 15 amino acids. Per the germline V gene, CDR1 is MGHRA and CDR2 is YSYEKL. V was shortened by 3 bases and J by 1 base, with 12 bases between the two germline ends. The CDR3 coding sequence is TGCGCCAGCAGCCAGGGGCCCGGACTCCAAGAGACCCAGTACTTC. Encoded protein: CASSQGPGLQETQYF.

This clonotype was recorded at least ten times. The chain recombines TRBV7-9 with TRBJ2-5, with a weak D call TRBD1 (5 bases). The germline CDR1 and CDR2 sequences are SEHNR and FQNEAQ (reference sequence). The CDR3 runs 15 residues. Trimming left V 0 bases short and J 1 base short, with 9 bases between. This CDR3 reads CASSLAVGPQETQYF. The CDR3 DNA follows: TGTGCCAGCAGCTTAGCTGTGGGGCCCCAAGAGACCCAGTACTTC. The full variable domain, in which reference TRBV7-9 and TRBJ2-5 provide the parts outside the CDR3, is DTGVSQNPRHKITKRGQNVTFRCDPISEHNRLYWYRQTLGQGPEFLTYFQNEAQLEKSRLLSDRFSAERPKGSFSTLEIQRTEQGDSAMYLCASSLAVGPQETQYFGPGTRLLVL.

This clonotype was recorded at least ten times. The V and J genes are TRBV19 and TRBJ2-3, with 8 bases matching TRBD2. The CDR3 has 12 residues. The germline V gene encodes CDR1 LNHDA and CDR2 SQIVND (reference sequence). The trim removed 9 bases at V and 6 bases at J, leaving 5 bases unmatched. CDR3 bases: TGTGCCAGCGGGGGGGCCGGGGATACGCAGTATTTT. Its protein is CASGGAGDTQYF.

On this clonotype itself: A much larger clone is a single base away; this may be a read error. V gene TRBV27 combines with J gene TRBJ1-5; 7 positions match TRBD1. The CDR3 extends over 15 amino acids. Per the germline V gene, CDR1 is MNHEY and CDR2 is SMNVEV (reference sequence). As DNA, the CDR3 is TGTGCCAGCAGTTTTACAGGGGAGAGCAATCAGTCCCAGCATTTT. Its protein product is CASSFTGESNQSQHF.

This clonotype was recorded at least ten times. V usage is TRBV20-1 and J usage is TRBJ1-1; D is ambiguous. Trimming took 0 bases from V and 8 from J, leaving 10 bases between them. The germline CDR1 and CDR2 sequences are DFQATT and SNEGSKA (reference sequence). This CDR3 has 12 amino acids. This chain's CDR3 is CSARDEGIEAFF. The DNA of the CDR3 is TGCAGTGCTAGAGATGAGGGAATCGAAGCTTTCTTT.

This clonotype appeared many times. The chain recombines TRBV27 with TRBJ2-7, with D uncertain. The V gene lost 0 bases and the J gene lost 7 bases, with 16 bases spanning the gap. The CDR3 sequence is 15 residues long. CDR1 is MNHEY, CDR2 SMNVEV, per germline (reference sequence). The CDR3 sequence is CASSLSAPPPMEQYF. CDR3 DNA: TGTGCCAGCAGTTTATCGGCCCCTCCCCCGATGGAGCAGTACTTC.

The chain has TRBV6-5 and TRBJ2-1, with TRBD1 matching 7 bases. With V trimmed by 6 bases and J by 8 bases, 13 bases remained unmatched. CDR1 MNHEY and CDR2 SVGAGI come from the germline V gene. This CDR3 has 15 residues. The CDR3 coding sequence is TGTGCCAGCAGCGGACACGGGACAGATCTGGATGAGCAGTTCTTC. Translated: CASSGHGTDLDEQFF.

This clonotype was recorded many times. In DNA form, the CDR3 reads TGTGCCAGCACGGAAGGAGCTAGCACAGATACGCAGTATTTT. This translates into CASTEGASTDTQYF. The rearrangement joins TRBV11-2 to TRBJ2-3, with D unclear. The CDR3 consists of 14 residues. V was shortened by 7 bases and J by 0 bases, with 11 bases between the two germline ends. Looked up from germline, CDR1 is SGHAT and CDR2 is FQNNGV.

This clonotype was seen a handful of times. The V call is TRBV7-9, the J call TRBJ2-1; the match to TRBD2 covers 12 bases. The CDR3 loop spans 15 amino acids. CDR1 is SEHNR, CDR2 FQNEAQ, per germline (reference sequence). Trimming took 5 bases from V and 7 from J; bases not matched to a gene: 6. The CDR3 DNA is TGTGCCAGCAGCCGGGGACTAGCGGGCACTAATGAGCAGTTCTTC. This codes for CASSRGLAGTNEQFF.

There are a few counts of this clonotype. The chain links TRBV6-5 to TRBJ2-2; perhaps TRBD1 as D (6 bases). Germline V gene data show CDR1 as MNHEY and CDR2 as SVGAGI. The CDR3 extends over 19 amino acids. V was pared by 3 bases and J by 0 bases, with 20 bases between. The CDR3 nucleotides are TGTGCCAGCAGTTATTCGACAGGAACCACCGACGCGAACACCGGGGAGCTGTTTTTT. Amino acid sequence: CASSYSTGTTDANTGELFF.

This clonotype has at least ten counts. The chain recombines TRBV29-1 with TRBJ2-7, with D tentatively TRBD1 (5 bases). Germline assignment: CDR1 SQVTM and CDR2 ANQGSEA. The V end lost 3 bases, the J end lost 4 bases, and 10 bases lay between the germline ends. The CDR3 sequence is 12 residues long. The CDR3 sequence: CSVEAQEYEQYF. As DNA, the CDR3 is TGCAGCGTTGAGGCACAGGAGTACGAGCAGTACTTC.

This clonotype was detected only a few times. The chain joins TRBV2 to TRBJ2-5; 8 nucleotides agree with TRBD2. Germline V CDR1 and CDR2: SNHLY, FYNNEI. J lost 5 bases, V lost 2 bases, and 4 bases had no gene match. The CDR3 loop spans 14 amino acids. CDR3 DNA sequence: TGTGCCAGCAGTGAAATAGCGGGGTTGGAGACCCAGTACTTC. As protein: CASSEIAGLETQYF. Complete variable domain (other parts from reference TRBV2 and TRBJ2-5): EPEVTQTPSHQVTQMGQEVILRCVPISNHLYFYWYRQILGQKVEFLVSFYNNEISEKSEIFDDQFSVERPDGSNFTLKIRSTKLEDSAMYFCASSEIAGLETQYFGPGTRLLVL.

This clonotype was detected many times. CDR3 loop: CASSLSGHMNTEAFF. In DNA, the CDR3 is TGTGCCAGCAGTTTATCGGGGCACATGAACACTGAAGCTTTCTTT. The chain joins TRBV28 to TRBJ1-1; D is possibly TRBD1 (5 bases). V was clipped by 1 base and J by 0 bases, with 9 bases between them. This CDR3 contains 15 residues. Germline V gene sequence: CDR1 MDHEN, CDR2 SYDVKM.

There are a few counts of this clonotype. This chain uses TRBV4-3 with TRBJ1-3, with a possible D match to TRBD1 (5 bases). This CDR3 region has 15 residues. Germline V lookup: CDR1 LGHNA, CDR2 YSLEER. The V end lost 3 bases, the J end lost 3 bases, and 12 bases lay between the germline ends. The chain's CDR3 is CASSQEDRGGNTIYF. CDR3 sequence (DNA): TGCGCCAGCAGCCAGGAAGACAGAGGTGGAAACACCATATATTTT.

Turning to this clonotype: An end of the junction differs from the germline gene, which may be a read error. The V call is TRBV6-6, the J call TRBJ2-1; D ambiguous. There are 15 residues in the CDR3. Germline CDR1 MNHNY, CDR2 SVGAGI (reference sequence). This chain's CDR3 is CASSHALSSYNEQIF. The CDR3 coding sequence is TGTGCCAGCAGTCACGCACTTAGCTCCTACAATGAGCAGATCTTC.

This clonotype has at least ten counts. The V and J genes are TRBV9 and TRBJ2-3, with D possibly being TRBD1 or TRBD2 (8 bases each). Per the germline V gene, CDR1 is SGDLS and CDR2 is YYNGEE. V gave up 10 bases and J gave up 6 bases, with 24 bases separating them. The CDR3 spans 15 residues. Written as DNA, the CDR3 is TGTGCCTCACAGGGGGGACTAGGGCCGGTGGATACGCAGTATTTT. Its translation: CASQGGLGPVDTQYF.

This clonotype was seen repeatedly, ten times or more. This rearrangement joins TRBV2 to TRBJ2-5; no reliable D call. Trimming took off 3 bases at V and 0 bases at J, with 8 bases between the two ends. The CDR3 length is 14 residues. Germline V gene sequence: CDR1 SNHLY, CDR2 FYNNEI. The chain's CDR3 is CASSDIRNQETQYF. As DNA, the CDR3 is TGTGCCAGCAGTGATATCCGAAACCAAGAGACCCAGTACTTC.